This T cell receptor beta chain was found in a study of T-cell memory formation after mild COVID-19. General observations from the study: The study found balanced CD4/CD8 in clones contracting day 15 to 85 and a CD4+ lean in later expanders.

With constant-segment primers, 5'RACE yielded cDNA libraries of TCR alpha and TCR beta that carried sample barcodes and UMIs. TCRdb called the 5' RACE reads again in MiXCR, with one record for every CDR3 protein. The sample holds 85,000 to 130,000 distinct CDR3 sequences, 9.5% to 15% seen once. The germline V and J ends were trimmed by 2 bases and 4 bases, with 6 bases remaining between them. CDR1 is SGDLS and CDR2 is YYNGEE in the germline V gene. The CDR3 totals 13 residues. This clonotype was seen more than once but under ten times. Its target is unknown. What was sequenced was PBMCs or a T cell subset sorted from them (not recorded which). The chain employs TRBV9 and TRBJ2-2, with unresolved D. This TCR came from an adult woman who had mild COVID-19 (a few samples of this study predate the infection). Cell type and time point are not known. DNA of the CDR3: TGTGCCAGCAGCGTCTCGATCACCGGGGAGCTGTTTTTT. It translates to CASSVSITGELFF.